What follows are 8 T cell receptor beta chains derived from one specimen sequenced in a study of memory CD4+ T cells and cytomegalovirus serostatus. Single viable CD3+CD4+CD8-CD45RO+ cells were sorted as the memory CD4+ T cells. Produced via immunoSEQ multiplex PCR; TCRdb's table is partial and in-frame only. The sample lists 80,000 or so clones; around 78% were seen once. The sample taken for sequencing was memory CD4+ T cells from blood. The origin of the receptors is an adult in good health and CMV-seropositive.

The CDR3 loop reads CASSWTGVYGYTF. The CDR3 DNA reads TGTGCCAGCAGCTGGACAGGTGTCTATGGCTACACCTTC. The chain uses TRBV7-2 and TRBJ1-2, with 7 bases fitting TRBD1. The germline CDR1 and CDR2 sequences are SGHTA and FQGNSA. With 4 bases clipped from V and 4 bases from J, the junction kept 3 bases outside the gene matches. This CDR3 has 13 amino acids.

This clone was counted only a few times. The chain joins TRBV7-6 to TRBJ1-4; 7 bases align to TRBD1. Germline CDR1 SGHVS, CDR2 FNYEAQ. The junction had 3 bases not matched to a gene; V was cut back by 1 base and J by 7 bases. The CDR3 has 14 amino acids. CDR3 DNA sequence: TGTGCCAGCAGCTTAGATTACAGGGGTGAAAAACTGTTTTTT. Its protein product is CASSLDYRGEKLFF.

This clone occurred a few times. This chain connects TRBV6-6 to TRBJ1-5; D remains ambiguous. Per the germline V gene, CDR1 is MNHNY and CDR2 is SVGAGI (reference sequence). The V and J ends lost 5 bases and 1 base respectively, with 6 bases between them. The CDR3 contains 13 residues. CDR3 sequence reads: CASSGRSNQPQHF. CDR3 coding DNA: TGTGCCAGCAGTGGGCGGAGCAATCAGCCCCAGCATTTT.

The V gene is TRBV6-1, the J gene TRBJ1-2; D gene ambiguous. The germline V gene has CDR1 MNHNS and CDR2 SASEGT. The germline V and J ends were trimmed by 9 bases and 3 bases, with 14 bases remaining between them. This CDR3 has 13 amino acids. CDR3 loop: CASKILGHYGYTF. The CDR3, as DNA: TGTGCCAGTAAGATTTTAGGGCACTATGGCTACACCTTC.

This clone was seen a handful of times. This chain links TRBV5-5 with TRBJ2-2; D is undetermined. Trimming removed 4 bases at V and 5 bases at J, with 12 bases between. In germline, CDR1 is SGHKS, CDR2 YYEKEE (reference sequence). CDR3 size: 14 residues. CDR3 sequence: CASSLLMGTGELFF. The DNA of the CDR3 is TGTGCCAGCAGCCTCCTGATGGGGACCGGGGAGCTGTTTTTT. Using reference TRBV5-5 and TRBJ2-2 for the parts outside the CDR3, the full variable domain is DAGVTQSPTHLIKTRGQQVTLRCSPISGHKSVSWYQQVLGQGPQFIFQYYEKEERGRGNFPDRFSARQFPNYSSELNVNALLLGDSALYLCASSLLMGTGELFFGEGSRLTVL.

The J gene is TRBJ1-5, the V gene TRBV18; the match to TRBD1 covers 9 bases. V dropped 5 bases and J dropped 5; count of bases not matched to a gene: 7. In germline, CDR1 is KGHSH, CDR2 LQKENI. The CDR3 extends over 15 amino acids. The CDR3 DNA is TGTGCCAGCTCATACGGACAGGGGAGGGATCAGCCCCAGCATTTT. Translating gives CASSYGQGRDQPQHF.

Only a few counts were recorded for this clone. This same CDR3 is encoded by further DNA sequences in the sample. V gene TRBV10-3 combines with J gene TRBJ2-3; D gene unclear. The CDR3 consists of 12 residues. Germline loops: CDR1 ENHRY, CDR2 SYGVKD. The V end was cut by 3 bases, the J end by 0 bases, with 1 base between. Here the CDR3 reads CAISDSTDTQYF. As DNA, the CDR3 is TGTGCCATCAGTGACAGCACAGATACGCAGTATTTT.

The chain employs TRBV5-6 and TRBJ2-1, with 10 nucleotides matching TRBD2. CDR1 is SGHDT, CDR2 YYEEEE, per germline. This CDR3 spans 16 amino acids. J lost 4 bases, V lost 1 base, and 5 bases had no gene match. CDR3 sequence (DNA): TGTGCCAGCAGCTTGACGGGACTAGCGTCGTACAATGAGCAGTTCTTC. Its translation is CASSLTGLASYNEQFF.